Each of the 32 T cell receptor beta chains below was sequenced from the same sample in a study of PD-1 blockade in classical Hodgkin lymphoma. The data were produced by immunoSEQ multiplex PCR, yet TCRdb's version contains in-frame clones alone and is incomplete. The data hold about 7,700 clones, with roughly 89% observed a single time. Patients all relapsed after autologous stem cell transplantation, and there was variation in brentuximab vedotin exposure. CD4+ T cells were purified from thawed PBMCs by negative selection. Sequenced here: CD4+ T cells from blood, sampled at baseline. The receptor source for this set is a human donor with classical Hodgkin lymphoma.

V and J are TRBV10-3 and TRBJ2-3; D ambiguous. Germline lookup yields CDR1 ENHRY and CDR2 SYGVKD. The CDR3 sequence is 14 residues long. V was trimmed by 3 bases and J by 2 bases, leaving 9 bases between them. CDR3 nucleotides: TGTGCCATCAGTGAAGTTGACTCCACAGATACGCAGTATTTT. This encodes CAISEVDSTDTQYF.

V gene TRBV30 combines with J gene TRBJ1-4; possible D gene TRBD1, 6 bases. Germline loops: CDR1 GTSNPN, CDR2 SVGIG (reference sequence). V gave up 2 bases and J gave up 7 bases, with 14 bases separating them. The CDR3 runs to 14 residues. The CDR3: CAWSYRVPPEKLFF. As DNA, the CDR3 is TGTGCCTGGAGTTACAGGGTCCCCCCTGAAAAACTGTTTTTT.

This chain links TRBV27 with TRBJ1-6, with D unclear. Per germline, CDR1 MNHEY and CDR2 SMNVEV (reference sequence). The CDR3 is 13 amino acids. V dropped 5 bases and J dropped 11 bases, with 13 bases sitting between them. DNA for the CDR3: TGTGCCAGCAGTCCCCAGTTCGGTACACCCCTCCACTTT. Protein product: CASSPQFGTPLHF.

The chain uses TRBV7-9 and TRBJ2-7; 9 nucleotides line up with TRBD2. V trimming: 4 bases; J trimming: 0 bases; junction bases outside the gene matches: 7. Germline-derived CDR1 and CDR2 are SEHNR and FQNEAQ (reference sequence). The length of the CDR3 is 16 residues. The CDR3 loop reads CASSSGGGRASYEQYF. In DNA form, the CDR3 reads TGTGCCAGCAGCTCCGGGGGCGGGAGGGCCTCCTACGAGCAGTACTTC. The complete variable domain, with remaining parts taken from reference TRBV7-9 and TRBJ2-7, reads DTGVSQNPRHKITKRGQNVTFRCDPISEHNRLYWYRQTLGQGPEFLTYFQNEAQLEKSRLLSDRFSAERPKGSFSTLEIQRTEQGDSAMYLCASSSGGGRASYEQYFGPGTRLTVT.

CDR3 amino acids: CASNRQGKETQYF. In DNA, the CDR3 is TGTGCCAGTAACCGGCAGGGAAAGGAGACCCAGTACTTC. V and J are TRBV19 and TRBJ2-5; possibly TRBD1 for D (5 bases). With 7 bases removed from V and 5 bases from J, the gap between germline ends came to 14 bases. The CDR3 covers 13 residues. Looked up from germline, CDR1 is LNHDA and CDR2 is SQIVND (reference sequence).

This chain uses TRBV2 with TRBJ1-1; D is unclear. This CDR3 comprises 13 residues. Trimming left V 1 base short and J 5 bases short, with 8 bases between. Germline values: CDR1 SNHLY, CDR2 FYNNEI. The CDR3 protein is CASSEDSVTEAFF. CDR3 coding DNA: TGTGCCAGCAGTGAAGACAGTGTAACTGAAGCTTTCTTT.

The chain joins TRBV28 to TRBJ1-1; tentatively, D is TRBD1 (6 bases). Trimming removed 8 bases at V and 0 bases at J, with 10 bases between. The CDR3 has 13 residues. Germline CDR1 reads MDHEN; CDR2 reads SYDVKM. CDR3 loop: CASQGPLNTEAFF. In DNA, the CDR3 is TGTGCCAGCCAGGGGCCCCTGAACACTGAAGCTTTCTTT.

The V gene is TRBV4-1, the J gene TRBJ1-1, with unresolved D. CDR1 is MGHRA and CDR2 is YSYEKL in the germline V gene. Trimming took off 5 bases at V and 0 bases at J, with 19 bases between the two ends. The CDR3 has 17 residues. In DNA form, the CDR3 reads TGCGCCAGCAGCACCCGGGGAGGCGCGCATATGAACACTGAAGCTTTCTTT. Amino acids: CASSTRGGAHMNTEAFF.

The rearrangement joins TRBV27 to TRBJ1-1, with D unresolved. Trimming removed 3 bases from V and 3 bases from J, with 8 bases in between. The germline V gene encodes CDR1 MNHEY and CDR2 SMNVEV (reference sequence). This CDR3 spans 13 amino acids. The CDR3, as DNA: TGTGCCAGCAGTTTGAGGCTTGACACTGAAGCTTTCTTT. Translation: CASSLRLDTEAFF.

The rearrangement uses TRBV28 and TRBJ1-3; no clear D gene. CDR1 and CDR2 (germline): MDHEN, SYDVKM. The germline V and J ends were trimmed by 8 bases and 2 bases, with 13 bases remaining between them. The CDR3 is 14 amino acids. The chain's CDR3 is CASFIRGAGNTIYF. The CDR3, as DNA: TGTGCCAGCTTCATTCGGGGAGCTGGAAACACCATATATTTT.

The genes are TRBV7-7 and TRBJ2-1, with D unclear. V lost 1 base to trimming and J lost 4 bases, with 5 bases between them. In germline, CDR1 is SSHAT, CDR2 FNYEAQ (reference sequence). This CDR3 is 13 amino acids long. CDR3 sequence (DNA): TGTGCCAGCAGCTTAGGTCCGTACAATGAGCAGTTCTTC. It is translated as CASSLGPYNEQFF.

This clone has just one count. The rearrangement links TRBV7-2 to TRBJ1-6; D possibly corresponds to TRBD1 (6 bases). Trimming removed 6 bases from V and 10 bases from J, with 16 bases in between. The CDR3 spans 14 residues. CDR1 and CDR2 from the germline V gene are SGHTA and FQGNSA. The CDR3, as DNA: TGTGCCAGCAGGAGGTTAGGGGGTCGGTCACCCCTCCACTTT. Amino acid sequence: CASRRLGGRSPLHF.

The chain joins TRBV29-1 to TRBJ2-7; 7 bases line up with TRBD2. J gave up 4 bases and V 4 bases, and 1 base lay outside the gene matches. Germline V lookup: CDR1 SQVTM, CDR2 ANQGSEA. The CDR3 is 11 amino acids. CDR3 loop: CSVGSGYEQYF. DNA for the CDR3: TGCAGCGTTGGTAGCGGGTACGAGCAGTACTTC.

The chain links TRBV6-6 to TRBJ2-1, with D perhaps given as TRBD1 or TRBD2 (5 bases each). V lost 6 bases to trimming and J lost 12 bases, with 15 bases between them. CDR1 is MNHNY, CDR2 SVGAGI, per germline (reference sequence). This CDR3 has 12 residues. CDR3 in DNA: TGTGCCAGCAGCGTTCCTCAGAGGGGGCAGTTCTTC. It encodes CASSVPQRGQFF.

This rearrangement joins TRBV9 to TRBJ2-5, with D hard to call. Per germline, CDR1 SGDLS and CDR2 YYNGEE. Trimming removed 3 bases at V and 3 bases at J, with 12 bases between. The CDR3 covers 14 residues. The CDR3 spells CASSALGLKETQYF. CDR3 coding DNA: TGTGCCAGCAGCGCGCTCGGGCTGAAAGAGACCCAGTACTTC.

The gene calls are TRBV7-2 and TRBJ2-1, with 7 bases fitting TRBD1. The CDR3 totals 15 residues. Germline CDR1 is SGHTA and CDR2 is FQGNSA. J gave up 4 bases and V 5 bases, and 8 bases lay outside the gene matches. As DNA, the CDR3 is TGTGCCAGCAGCGTCCGACAGGGAAAGTACAATGAGCAGTTCTTC. Translated, it gives CASSVRQGKYNEQFF.

The chain is built from TRBV5-1 and TRBJ2-7, with a tentative D call TRBD1 (6 bases). Germline V CDR1 and CDR2: SGHRS, YFSETQ. V was shortened by 2 bases and J by 4 bases, with 13 bases between the two germline ends. The CDR3 has 14 residues. CDR3 bases: TGCGCCAGCAGCTTACAGGGTATAAATTACGAGCAGTACTTC. Its protein is CASSLQGINYEQYF.

CDR3: CASSLALEETQYF. CDR3 DNA sequence: TGCGCCAGCAGCTTGGCCCTTGAAGAGACCCAGTACTTC. J is TRBJ2-5 and V is TRBV5-1; D is unclear. CDR1 SGHRS and CDR2 YFSETQ come from the germline V gene. Deletions cut 0 bases from V and 3 bases from J, with 6 bases between. The CDR3 consists of 13 residues.

V usage is TRBV4-2 and J usage is TRBJ2-2, with D unclear. Germline V gene lookup returns CDR1 LGHNA and CDR2 YNFKEQ. V dropped 4 bases and J dropped 1 base, with 19 bases sitting between them. The CDR3 spans 18 residues. CDR3 protein: CASSPKVGSIMNTGELFF. In DNA, the CDR3 is TGTGCCAGCAGCCCCAAAGTTGGGTCAATAATGAACACCGGGGAGCTGTTTTTT.

Turning to this clone: Distinct nucleotide sequences in the sample also encode this CDR3. The chain is built from TRBV18 and TRBJ1-6; possible D gene TRBD1, 6 bases. Germline V lookup: CDR1 KGHSH, CDR2 LQKENI. The CDR3 is 15 residues long. V lost 3 bases and J lost 7, with 13 bases in between. The DNA of the CDR3 is TGTGCCAGCTCACCGTCGGGGGCTTTGAATTCACCCCTCCACTTT. This translates into CASSPSGALNSPLHF.

The chain carries TRBV29-1 and TRBJ1-5; no reliable D call. CDR1 is SQVTM and CDR2 is ANQGSEA in the germline V gene. V was shortened by 7 bases and J by 0 bases, with 25 bases between the two germline ends. The CDR3 extends over 18 amino acids. In DNA, the CDR3 is TGCAGCGAACATACTAGAGCAGACACTCAATATAGCAATCAGCCCCAGCATTTT. This translates into CSEHTRADTQYSNQPQHF. The variable domain in full, completed from reference TRBV29-1 and TRBJ1-5, reads SAVISQKPSRDICQRGTSLTIQCQVDSQVTMMFWYRQQPGQSLTLIATANQGSEATYESGFVIDKFPISRPNLTFSTLTVSNMSPEDSSIYLCSEHTRADTQYSNQPQHFGDGTRLSIL.

The CDR3 coding sequence is TGTGCCAGCTTGATGGAGGGACGCCAAGAGACCCAGTACTTC. This sequence encodes CASLMEGRQETQYF. The V call is TRBV2, the J call TRBJ2-5; tentatively, D is TRBD2 (6 bases). Germline values: CDR1 SNHLY, CDR2 FYNNEI. There are 14 residues in the CDR3. The V gene lost 8 bases and the J gene lost 1 base, with 14 bases spanning the gap.

This chain links TRBV13 with TRBJ1-3; D perhaps matches TRBD1 (5 bases). The V gene's germline CDR1 is PRHDT and CDR2 FYEKMQ (reference sequence). Between the trimmed V and J ends, which lost 5 bases and 2 bases, there was a span of 10 bases. CDR3 length: 14 amino acids. CDR3 DNA sequence: TGTGCCAGCAGCCCACTGGGGGCTGGAAACACCATATATTTT. Its translation: CASSPLGAGNTIYF.

V gene TRBV11-1 combines with J gene TRBJ2-1; 9 bases fit TRBD2. Losses at the gene ends were 2 bases for V and 4 bases for J; bases not matched to a gene: 3. CDR1 is SGHAT and CDR2 is FQDESV in the germline V gene (reference sequence). The CDR3 is made up of 15 amino acids. CDR3 DNA: TGTGCCAGCAGCTTATGGACTAGCGTATACAATGAGCAGTTCTTC. This translates into CASSLWTSVYNEQFF.

The V and J genes are TRBV19 and TRBJ1-1, with 7 bases fitting TRBD1. Germline V gene data show CDR1 as LNHDA and CDR2 as SQIVND (reference sequence). The CDR3 covers 15 residues. Trimming cost V 4 bases and J 4 bases; bases outside gene matches: 9. Here the CDR3 DNA reads TGTGCCAGTAGTAGAGGGACAGCTTGGGGCACTGAAGCTTTCTTT. This gives the protein CASSRGTAWGTEAFF.

The V gene is TRBV4-1, the J gene TRBJ2-3; 8 bases match TRBD1. The CDR3 totals 15 residues. Trimming cost V 4 bases and J 2 bases; bases outside gene matches: 5. Germline assignment: CDR1 MGHRA and CDR2 YSYEKL. The CDR3 is CASSRQGWDTDTQYF. DNA for the CDR3: TGCGCCAGCAGCCGACAGGGGTGGGACACAGATACGCAGTATTTT.

The chain has TRBV2 and TRBJ2-5; TRBD2 matches 10 bases. The germline gives CDR1 SNHLY, CDR2 FYNNEI. This CDR3 spans 17 amino acids. V was pared by 7 bases and J by 4 bases, with 15 bases of the junction left unmatched. Here the CDR3 reads CASMSGGAGWFGETQYF. CDR3 in DNA: TGTGCCAGCATGAGCGGGGGGGCAGGGTGGTTTGGAGAGACCCAGTACTTC.

The V gene is TRBV7-2, the J gene TRBJ2-7; D gene ambiguous. CDR3 length: 14 amino acids. Deletions cut 1 base from V and 0 bases from J, with 7 bases between. CDR1 SGHTA and CDR2 FQGNSA come from the germline V gene. The CDR3 loop is CASSLEVYSYEQYF. The CDR3 DNA reads TGTGCCAGCAGCTTAGAGGTCTACTCCTACGAGCAGTACTTC.

This sequence joins TRBV4-1 and TRBJ2-5, with a possible D match to TRBD2 (6 bases). The V gene lost 4 bases and the J gene lost 3 bases, with 12 bases spanning the gap. CDR3 size: 14 residues. Germline V gives CDR1 MGHRA, CDR2 YSYEKL. Written as DNA, the CDR3 is TGCGCCAGCAGCCGAGGAGGGGCTGAAGAGACCCAGTACTTC. It yields the protein CASSRGGAEETQYF.

The chain uses TRBV10-3 and TRBJ2-1; 7 bases fit TRBD2. The CDR3 sequence is 15 residues long. Per the germline V gene, CDR1 is ENHRY and CDR2 is SYGVKD. V lost 0 bases to trimming and J lost 8 bases; unmatched junction nucleotides: 7. For the CDR3, the DNA is TGTGCCATCAGTGAGTCGACACTGACTAGCTATGAGCAGTTCTTC. This gives the protein CAISESTLTSYEQFF.

This clone has just one count. This sequence joins TRBV7-3 and TRBJ2-1; 7 bases line up with TRBD1. The ends lost 5 bases at V and 2 bases at J; junction bases unmatched: 6. Germline V gives CDR1 SGHTA, CDR2 FQGTGA. The CDR3 length is 15 residues. As DNA, the CDR3 is TGTGCCAGCAGCACAGGGGTCCGGCCCTACAATGAGCAGTTCTTC. Translating gives CASSTGVRPYNEQFF.

This chain links TRBV10-3 with TRBJ2-1, with TRBD1 identical over 7 bases. The CDR3 totals 16 residues. After removal of 2 bases from V and 10 bases from J, the junction contained 14 bases not matched to a gene. In germline, CDR1 is ENHRY, CDR2 SYGVKD. CDR3 sequence reads: CAISEPVETGLGEQFF. In DNA form, the CDR3 reads TGTGCCATCAGTGAGCCAGTGGAGACAGGGTTAGGAGAGCAGTTCTTC.